This TCR beta chain appears in the sequencing data of a study of blood T cell repertoires in COVID-19. Study-wide context: In each case, the material was cDNA or gDNA derived from T cells, B-cell-depleted T cells, or PBMCs.

The CDR3 extends over 19 amino acids. Germline CDR1 reads LNHDA; CDR2 reads SQIVND (reference sequence). Trimming at V came to 3 bases and at J to 0 bases, leaving 9 bases not matched to a gene. Per the original methods: Amplifying reference gene primers gave estimates of nucleated cell counts. Libraries were prepared by immunoSEQ multiplex PCR; TCRdb keeps only in-frame clonotypes and omits some of them. Clone size and V and J calls were adopted from that table, with D and trimming inferred from the DNA. The data show about 78,000 clones, 70% to 90% seen once. The clonotype comes from a woman older than 75 with active or convalescent COVID-19. The sample comprised peripheral blood. The V call is TRBV19, the J call TRBJ2-1, with 12 bases identical to TRBD2. CDR3 protein: CASSMRLAGAISSYNEQFF. The CDR3 nucleotides read TGTGCCAGTAGTATGCGACTAGCGGGAGCTATCAGCTCCTACAATGAGCAGTTCTTC.